This is a list of T cell receptor beta chains from one sample in a study of tumor-infiltrating lymphocytes in primary liver carcinoma. Using its own MiXCR run on the multiplex PCR reads, TCRdb lists one record per CDR3 protein. In the table there are approximately 190,000 distinct CDR3 sequences, about 85% of which are singletons. Input material: tumor tissue from primary liver carcinoma. These receptors all come from a man in his forties with primary liver carcinoma and hepatitis B virus infection. The CDR3 runs from the conserved cysteine through the conserved F or W. The D gene is left open where the match is weak. Not all rows give a size; the values are once, few, many and, for expanded clones, a class.

TRBV29-1	TRBD1	TRBJ2-1	NA	CSVEQGVNAQFF	TGCAGCGTTGAACAGGGGGTGAATGCCCAGTTCTTC
TRBV28	TRBD2	TRBJ2-2	NA	CARRLAGVVNTGELFF	TGTGCCAGACGGCTAGCGGGAGTTGTGAACACCGGGGAGCTGTTTTTT
TRBV5-6	TRBD2	TRBJ2-3	many	CASSRGTSGIIRTDTQYF	TGTGCCAGCAGCCGCGGGACTAGCGGCATTATTCGCACAGATACGCAGTATTTT
TRBV6-5	NA	TRBJ2-7	NA	CVSIYGGRGHTYEQYF	TGTGTCAGCATTTACGGAGGAAGGGGACATACCTACGAGCAGTACTTC
TRBV29-1	NA	TRBJ2-5	NA	CNVEAGHGQETQYF	TGCAACGTTGAAGCGGGACACGGCCAAGAGACCCAATACTTC
TRBV29-1	NA	TRBJ2-5	NA	CSVEICAETQYF	TGCAGCGTGGAGATATGCGCGGAGACCCAGTACTTC
TRBV7-8	NA	TRBJ2-5	many	CASSLPTQTQYF	TGTGCCAGCAGCTTACCGACGCAGACCCAGTACTTC
TRBV11-3	NA	TRBJ2-1	NA	CASCLRTMDEQFF	TGTGCCAGCTGCCTTCGAACGATGGATGAGCAGTTCTTC
TRBV6-5	NA	TRBJ2-5	few	CTSSRGGETQYF	TGTACCAGCAGTAGAGGGGGAGAGACCCAGTACTTT
TRBV12-3/TRBV12-4	NA	TRBJ1-1	NA	CVSSSADRSTEAFF	TGTGTCAGCAGTTCGGCTGACAGGAGCACTGAAGCTTTCTTT
TRBV4-3	TRBD2	TRBJ2-2	NA	CASSRGLAGSVNTGELFF	TGCGCCAGCAGCCGGGGACTAGCGGGTTCCGTGAACACCGGGGAACTGTTTTTT
TRBV11-2	TRBD2	TRBJ2-3	NA	CASSDSGRFTYTQYF	TGTGCCAGTAGCGATAGCGGGAGATTTACATATACACAGTATTTT
TRBV29-1	NA	TRBJ2-1	NA	CTGTGCYNVQFF	TGCACCGGGACCGGGTGCTACAATGTGCAGTTCTTC
TRBV11-2	NA	TRBJ2-6	NA	CAGSLDRPGANVLTF	TGTGCCGGCAGCTTAGACCGGCCTGGGGCCAACGTCCTGACTTTC
TRBV6-1	NA	TRBJ2-4	NA	CASSGVTGFQRAKNILYF	TGTGCCAGCAGTGGGGTGACAGGCTTTCAGAGGGCCAAAAACATTCTGTACTTC
TRBV5-6	NA	TRBJ2-5	NA	CASSPSTRESQYF	TGTGCCAGCAGCCCTAGCACCCGGGAGTCCCAGTATTTC
TRBV4-2	TRBD2	TRBJ2-7	NA	CASSLSYGRGTRDQYF	TGTGCCAGCAGTCTGTCCTACGGGAGGGGCACGAGAGATCAGTACTTC
TRBV6-1	TRBD2	TRBJ2-7	NA	CASSEGTSRSYEQYF	TGTGCCAGTAGTGAAGGGACTAGCAGGAGTTACGAGCAGTACTTC